This TCR beta chain stems from a study of CD8+ T cells in alopecia areata. In regard to this clone: What it binds is unknown.

The CDR3 has 13 residues. Germline CDR1 is MNHEY and CDR2 is SMNVEV (reference sequence). V lost 2 bases and J 2 bases, leaving 6 bases between the germline ends. Regarding treatment: oral pan-JAK inhibitor, 5-10 mg twice daily. General study points: Tofacitinib significantly brought down scalp clonality and expanded CD8+ clones among top 100.

Extraction and reverse transcription of RNA yielded cDNA as the sequencing template. Generated by immunoSEQ multiplex PCR, the TCRdb table keeps only in-frame clones and is missing some. The sample holds over 70,000 clones, 66% seen once. The sequences come from CD8+ T cells sorted from blood, collected at week 24, from a patient treated with tofacitinib. J is TRBJ1-2 and V is TRBV27; D remains unclear. The sequence derives from a human donor with alopecia areata. The CDR3 coding sequence is TGTGCCAGCAGTTTAGGCCGGAACTATGGCTACACCTTC. Protein: CASSLGRNYGYTF.